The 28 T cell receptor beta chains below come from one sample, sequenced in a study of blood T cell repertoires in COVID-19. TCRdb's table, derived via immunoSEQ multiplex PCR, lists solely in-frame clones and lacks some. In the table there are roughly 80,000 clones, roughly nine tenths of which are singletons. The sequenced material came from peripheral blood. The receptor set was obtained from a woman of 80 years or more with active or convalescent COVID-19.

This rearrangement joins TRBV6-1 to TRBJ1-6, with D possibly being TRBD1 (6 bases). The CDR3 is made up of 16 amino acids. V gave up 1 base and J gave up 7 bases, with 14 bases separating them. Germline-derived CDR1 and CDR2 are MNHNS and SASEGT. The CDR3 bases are TGTGCCAGCAGTGAAGATAGAGGACAGCGAAATTCACCCCTCCACTTT. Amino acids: CASSEDRGQRNSPLHF.

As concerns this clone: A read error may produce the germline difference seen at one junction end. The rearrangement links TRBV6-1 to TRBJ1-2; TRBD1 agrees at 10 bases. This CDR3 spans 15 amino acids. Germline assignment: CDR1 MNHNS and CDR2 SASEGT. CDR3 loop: CASREGDRGLYGYTF. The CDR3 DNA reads TGTGCCAGCAGGGAAGGCGACAGGGGGCTCTATGGCTACACCTTC.

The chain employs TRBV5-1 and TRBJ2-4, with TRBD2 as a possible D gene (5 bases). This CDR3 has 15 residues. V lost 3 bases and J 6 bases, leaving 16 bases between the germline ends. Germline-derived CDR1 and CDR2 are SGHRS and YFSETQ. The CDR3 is CASSSFRGGRNIQYF. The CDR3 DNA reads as TGCGCCAGCAGCTCCTTCCGGGGTGGGAGAAACATTCAGTACTTC.

CDR3 protein: CASRPMADSNTEAFF. CDR3 coding DNA: TGTGCCAGCAGGCCCATGGCAGACTCAAACACTGAAGCTTTCTTT. This chain links TRBV6-5 with TRBJ1-1, with D unclear. Germline CDR1 MNHEY, CDR2 SVGAGI. The V end was cut by 6 bases, the J end by 2 bases, with 16 bases between. CDR3 length: 15 residues.

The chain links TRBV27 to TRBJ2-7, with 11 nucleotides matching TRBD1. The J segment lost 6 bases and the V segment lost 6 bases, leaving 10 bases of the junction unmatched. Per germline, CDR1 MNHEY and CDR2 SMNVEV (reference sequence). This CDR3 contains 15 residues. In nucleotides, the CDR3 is TGTGCCAGCAGCCCCGGGACAGGGGGTTTTGGCGAGCAGTACTTC. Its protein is CASSPGTGGFGEQYF.

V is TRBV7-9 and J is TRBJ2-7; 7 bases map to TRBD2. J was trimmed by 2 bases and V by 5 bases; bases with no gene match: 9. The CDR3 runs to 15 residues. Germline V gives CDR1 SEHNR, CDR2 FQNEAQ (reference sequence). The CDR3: CASSEGREWAYEQYF. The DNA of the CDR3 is TGTGCCAGCAGCGAGGGGAGGGAATGGGCCTACGAGCAGTACTTC.

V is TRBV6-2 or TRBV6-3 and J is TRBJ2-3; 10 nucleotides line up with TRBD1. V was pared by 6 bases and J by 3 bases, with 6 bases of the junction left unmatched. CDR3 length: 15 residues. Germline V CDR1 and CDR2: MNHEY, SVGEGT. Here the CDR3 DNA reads TGTGCCAGCAGCCCGGGACAGGGGTCTACAGATACGCAGTATTTT. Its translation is CASSPGQGSTDTQYF.

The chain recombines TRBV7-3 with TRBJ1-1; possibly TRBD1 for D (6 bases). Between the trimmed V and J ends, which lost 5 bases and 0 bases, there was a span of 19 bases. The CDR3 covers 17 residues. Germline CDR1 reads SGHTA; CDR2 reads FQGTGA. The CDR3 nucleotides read TGTGCCAGCAGCCTCCAACCCCAGGGGAGCGTGAACACTGAAGCTTTCTTT. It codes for CASSLQPQGSVNTEAFF.

CDR3 nucleotides: TGTGCCAGCAGTTTATTAGGAAGCGGGAGGGCCAATGAGCAGTTCTTC. Amino acids: CASSLLGSGRANEQFF. V is TRBV28 and J is TRBJ2-1; 10 nucleotides line up with TRBD2. CDR1 and CDR2 (germline): MDHEN, SYDVKM. After removal of 1 base from V and 6 bases from J, the junction contained 6 bases not matched to a gene. The CDR3 covers 16 residues.

This CDR3 reads CATSRDALAEGLFF. CDR3 nucleotides: TGTGCCACCAGCAGAGATGCCCTAGCGGAGGGGCTGTTTTTT. V gene TRBV15 combines with J gene TRBJ2-2, with 7 bases matching TRBD2. CDR1 and CDR2 from the germline V gene are LNHNV and YYDKDF (reference sequence). The CDR3 extends over 14 amino acids. V lost 0 bases and J lost 13; bases outside the gene matches: 8.

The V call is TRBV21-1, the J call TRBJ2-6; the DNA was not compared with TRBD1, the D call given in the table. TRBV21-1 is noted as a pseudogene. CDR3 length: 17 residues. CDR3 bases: TGTGCCAGCAGAAAAAAAGGAGACAGCTCTGGGGCCAACGTCCTGACTTTC. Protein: CASRKKGDSSGANVLTF.

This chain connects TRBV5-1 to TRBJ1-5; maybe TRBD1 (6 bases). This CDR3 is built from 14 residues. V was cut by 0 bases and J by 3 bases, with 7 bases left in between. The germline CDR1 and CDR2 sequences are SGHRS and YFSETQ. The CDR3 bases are TGCGCCAGCAGCTTGGGACAGGTCAATCAGCCCCAGCATTTT. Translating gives CASSLGQVNQPQHF.

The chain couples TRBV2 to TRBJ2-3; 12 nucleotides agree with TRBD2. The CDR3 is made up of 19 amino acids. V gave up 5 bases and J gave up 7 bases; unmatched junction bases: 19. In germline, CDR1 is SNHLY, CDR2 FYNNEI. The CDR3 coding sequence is TGTGCCAGCAGTACCGAAAGAGAGACTAGCGGGAGATTCATGAATACGCAGTATTTT. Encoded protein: CASSTERETSGRFMNTQYF.

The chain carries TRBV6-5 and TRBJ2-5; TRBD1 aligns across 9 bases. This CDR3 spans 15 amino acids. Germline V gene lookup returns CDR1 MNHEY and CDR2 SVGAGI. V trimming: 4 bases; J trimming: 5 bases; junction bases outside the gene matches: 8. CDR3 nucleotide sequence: TGTGCCAGCAGTTTGGGACAGGGAGGTTGGGAGACCCAGTACTTC. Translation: CASSLGQGGWETQYF.

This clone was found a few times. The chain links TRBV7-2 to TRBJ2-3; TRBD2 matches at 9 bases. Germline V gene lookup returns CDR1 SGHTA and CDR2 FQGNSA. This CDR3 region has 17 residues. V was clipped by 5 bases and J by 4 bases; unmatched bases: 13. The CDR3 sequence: CASSPQAGGMIADTQYF. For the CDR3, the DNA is TGTGCCAGCAGCCCTCAAGCGGGGGGAATGATCGCAGATACGCAGTATTTT.

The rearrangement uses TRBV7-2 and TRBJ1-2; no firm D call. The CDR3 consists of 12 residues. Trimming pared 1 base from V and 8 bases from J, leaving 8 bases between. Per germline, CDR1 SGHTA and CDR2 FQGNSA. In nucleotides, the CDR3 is TGTGCCAGCAGCTTAGTCCTATGGGGCTACACCTTC. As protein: CASSLVLWGYTF.

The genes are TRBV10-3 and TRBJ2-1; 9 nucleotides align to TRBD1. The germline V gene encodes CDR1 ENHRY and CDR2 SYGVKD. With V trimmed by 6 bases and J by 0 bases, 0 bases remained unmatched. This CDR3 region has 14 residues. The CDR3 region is CAIRGQGSYNEQFF. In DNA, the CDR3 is TGTGCCATCAGGGGACAGGGCTCCTACAATGAGCAGTTCTTC.

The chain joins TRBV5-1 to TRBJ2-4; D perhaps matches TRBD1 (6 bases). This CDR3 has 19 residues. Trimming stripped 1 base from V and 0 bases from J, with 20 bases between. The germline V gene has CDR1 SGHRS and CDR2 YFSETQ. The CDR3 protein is CASSLLDSNSRGAKNIQYF. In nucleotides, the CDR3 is TGCGCCAGCAGCTTGTTGGACAGCAACTCCCGCGGAGCCAAAAACATTCAGTACTTC.

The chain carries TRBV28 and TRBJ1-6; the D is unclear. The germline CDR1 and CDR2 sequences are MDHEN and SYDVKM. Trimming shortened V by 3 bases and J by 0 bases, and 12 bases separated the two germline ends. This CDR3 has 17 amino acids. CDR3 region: CASSFGKGSSYNSPLHF. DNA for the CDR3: TGTGCCAGCAGTTTTGGCAAAGGGAGCTCCTATAATTCACCCCTCCACTTT.

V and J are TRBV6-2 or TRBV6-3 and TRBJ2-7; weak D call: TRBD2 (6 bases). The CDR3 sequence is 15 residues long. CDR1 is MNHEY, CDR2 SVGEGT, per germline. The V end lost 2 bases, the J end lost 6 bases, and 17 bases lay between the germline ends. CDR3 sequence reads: CASSYLIQGLSEQYF. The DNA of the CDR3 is TGTGCCAGCAGTTACCTTATTCAGGGACTCAGCGAGCAGTACTTC.

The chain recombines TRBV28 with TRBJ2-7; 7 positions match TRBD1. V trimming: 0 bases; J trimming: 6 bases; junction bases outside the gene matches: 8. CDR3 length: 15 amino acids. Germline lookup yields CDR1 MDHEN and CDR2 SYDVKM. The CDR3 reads CASSLWVDRAGEQYF. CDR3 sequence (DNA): TGTGCCAGCAGTTTATGGGTCGACAGGGCGGGCGAGCAGTACTTC.

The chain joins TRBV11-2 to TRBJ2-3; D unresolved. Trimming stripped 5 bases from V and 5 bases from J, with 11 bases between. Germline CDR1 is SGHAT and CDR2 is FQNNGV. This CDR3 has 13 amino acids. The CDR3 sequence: CASSRLLGDTQYF. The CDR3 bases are TGTGCCAGCAGCCGACTGTTGGGAGATACGCAGTATTTT.

This CDR3 reads CASSYSRDILEQYF. In nucleotides, the CDR3 is TGTGCCAGCAGTTACTCCCGGGACATCCTCGAGCAGTACTTC. The rearrangement joins TRBV6-5 to TRBJ2-7; tentatively, D is TRBD1 (6 bases). The ends were cut back, 0 bases at V and 6 bases at J, with 12 bases in the middle. Germline CDR1 is MNHEY and CDR2 is SVGAGI. This CDR3 comprises 14 residues.

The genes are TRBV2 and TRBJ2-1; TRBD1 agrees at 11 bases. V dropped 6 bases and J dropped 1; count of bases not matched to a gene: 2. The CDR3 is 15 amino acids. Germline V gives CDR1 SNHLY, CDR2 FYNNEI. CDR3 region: CASRRDRGSYNEQFF. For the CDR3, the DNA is TGTGCCAGCAGACGGGACAGGGGGTCCTACAATGAGCAGTTCTTC.

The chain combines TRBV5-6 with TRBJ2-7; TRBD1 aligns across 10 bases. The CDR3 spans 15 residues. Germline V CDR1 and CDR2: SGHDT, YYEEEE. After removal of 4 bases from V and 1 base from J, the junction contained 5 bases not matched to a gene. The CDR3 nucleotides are TGTGCCAGCAGCCCGGACAGGGGGTTATCCTACGAGCAGTACTTC. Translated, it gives CASSPDRGLSYEQYF.

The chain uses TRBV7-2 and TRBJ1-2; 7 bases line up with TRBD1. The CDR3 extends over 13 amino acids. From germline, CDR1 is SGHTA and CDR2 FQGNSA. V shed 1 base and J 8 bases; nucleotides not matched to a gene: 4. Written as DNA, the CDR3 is TGTGCCAGCAGCTTAGTCAGGGGGGACGGCTACACCTTC. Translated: CASSLVRGDGYTF. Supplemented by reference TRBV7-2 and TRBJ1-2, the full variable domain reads GAGVSQSPSNKVTEKGKDVELRCDPISGHTALYWYRQSLGQGLEFLIYFQGNSAPDKSGLPSDRFSAERTGGSVSTLTIQRTQQEDSAVYLCASSLVRGDGYTFGSGTRLTVV.

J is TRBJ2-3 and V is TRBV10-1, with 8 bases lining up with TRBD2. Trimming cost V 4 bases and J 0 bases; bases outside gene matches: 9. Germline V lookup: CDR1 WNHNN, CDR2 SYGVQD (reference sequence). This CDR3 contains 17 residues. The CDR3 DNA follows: TGCGCCAGCAGTGTCTCCGGGGGGGCGGGGAGCACAGATACGCAGTATTTT. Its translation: CASSVSGGAGSTDTQYF.

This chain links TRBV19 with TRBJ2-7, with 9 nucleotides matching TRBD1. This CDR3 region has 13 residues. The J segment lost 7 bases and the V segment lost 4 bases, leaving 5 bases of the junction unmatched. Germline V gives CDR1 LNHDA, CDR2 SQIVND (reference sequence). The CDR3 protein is CASSTGQGREQYF. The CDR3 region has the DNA TGTGCCAGTAGTACGGGACAGGGAAGGGAGCAGTACTTC. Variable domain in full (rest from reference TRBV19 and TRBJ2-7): DGGITQSPKYLFRKEGQNVTLSCEQNLNHDAMYWYRQDPGQGLRLIYYSQIVNDFQKGDIAEGYSVSREKKESFPLTVTSAQKNPTAFYLCASSTGQGREQYFGPGTRLTVT.